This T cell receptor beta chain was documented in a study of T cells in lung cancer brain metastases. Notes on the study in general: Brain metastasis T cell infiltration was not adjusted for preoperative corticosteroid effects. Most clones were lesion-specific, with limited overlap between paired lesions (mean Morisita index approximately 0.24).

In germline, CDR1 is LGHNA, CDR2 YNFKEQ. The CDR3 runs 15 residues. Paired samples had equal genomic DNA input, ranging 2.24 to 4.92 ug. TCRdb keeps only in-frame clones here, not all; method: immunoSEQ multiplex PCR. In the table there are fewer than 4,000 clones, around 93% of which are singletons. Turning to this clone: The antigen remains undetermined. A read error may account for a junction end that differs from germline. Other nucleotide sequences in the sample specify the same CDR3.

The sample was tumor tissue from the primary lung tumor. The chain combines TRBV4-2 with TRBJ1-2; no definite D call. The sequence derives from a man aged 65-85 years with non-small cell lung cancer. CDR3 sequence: CASSHWIGDPYGYTF. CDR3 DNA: TGTGCCAGCAGCCACTGGATTGGGGATCCCTATGGCTATACCTTC.